This T cell receptor (beta chain) was sequenced for a study of T cells expressing NK-cell markers. CDR3 length: 11 residues. TCRdb derives one entry per CDR3 protein from the 5' RACE reads, leaving out DNA. The sample data list around 100,000 distinct CDR3 sequences. Sequenced input: blood T cells: a sorted CD56 or NKG2C T cell subset, CD4+ or CD8+ T cells, or bulk PBMC T cells (not recorded which). The rearrangement joins TRBV12-3 or TRBV12-4 to TRBJ2-3. The TCR sequence derives from a woman between 18 and 70 years old in good health. The CDR3 reads CASSSADTQYF.